This entry lists 9 T cell receptor beta chains sequenced from one sample in a study of cytomegalovirus exposure and HLA in healthy donors. Only in-frame clones appear in the TCRdb table, and some are missing; sequencing was by immunoSEQ multiplex PCR. The profile shows about 220,000 clones, 70% to 90% of them singletons. Input material: PBMCs. The receptors come from a woman between 18 and 29 years old in good health and CMV-seronegative.

This chain joins TRBV5-1 and TRBJ2-7, with D possibly being TRBD1 (6 bases). CDR1 SGHRS and CDR2 YFSETQ come from the germline V gene. Trimming shortened V by 4 bases and J by 2 bases, and 13 bases separated the two germline ends. This CDR3 spans 14 amino acids. CDR3 in amino acids: CASSPGDIPYEQYF. In DNA, the CDR3 is TGCGCCAGCAGCCCTGGGGACATCCCCTACGAGCAGTACTTC.

V and J are TRBV9 and TRBJ2-2; 9 bases match TRBD2. The CDR3 extends over 16 amino acids. The V and J ends lost 0 bases and 7 bases, in that order; junction bases with no gene match: 7. CDR1 is SGDLS and CDR2 is YYNGEE in the germline V gene. The CDR3 spells CASSVAPGLASGELFF. The CDR3 DNA reads TGTGCCAGCAGCGTAGCCCCGGGACTAGCAAGCGGGGAGCTGTTTTTT.

The chain recombines TRBV28 with TRBJ1-2; perhaps TRBD1 as D (6 bases). The CDR3 has 14 amino acids. The germline V and J ends were trimmed by 6 bases and 6 bases, with 17 bases remaining between them. Germline assignment: CDR1 MDHEN and CDR2 SYDVKM. The CDR3 DNA follows: TGTGCCAGCAGACCCCAGACAGGAAGTCATGGCTACACCTTC. Translated: CASRPQTGSHGYTF.

This chain joins TRBV29-1 and TRBJ2-5; 7 bases line up with TRBD1. Trimming took 3 bases from V and 5 from J; bases not matched to a gene: 3. Looked up from germline, CDR1 is SQVTM and CDR2 is ANQGSEA. This CDR3 has 12 residues. In DNA form, the CDR3 reads TGCAGCGTTGACGACAGGGCCGAGACCCAGTACTTC. It encodes CSVDDRAETQYF.

CDR3 DNA: TGTGCCAGCAGCGCCCTAGCGGGAGTCCCAGATACGCAGTATTTT. It translates to CASSALAGVPDTQYF. The chain recombines TRBV9 with TRBJ2-3, with 10 bases aligning to TRBD2. The trim removed 3 bases at V and 4 bases at J, leaving 5 bases unmatched. From germline, CDR1 is SGDLS and CDR2 YYNGEE. There are 15 residues in the CDR3.

The rearrangement uses TRBV28 and TRBJ2-7, with 7 bases lining up with TRBD2. J was trimmed by 12 bases and V by 3 bases; bases with no gene match: 8. Germline CDR1 reads MDHEN; CDR2 reads SYDVKM. The CDR3 totals 12 residues. The CDR3 sequence: CASSLSGTPSYF. In DNA, the CDR3 is TGTGCCAGCAGTTTGAGCGGGACTCCCTCGTACTTC.

V and J are TRBV2 and TRBJ2-3; perhaps TRBD2 as D (5 bases). The CDR3 sequence is 13 residues long. The germline V and J ends were trimmed by 8 bases and 10 bases, with 19 bases remaining between them. From germline, CDR1 is SNHLY and CDR2 FYNNEI. The CDR3 coding sequence is TGTGCCAGCCTCCTAGCAGGCCCAATACCGCAGTATTTT. This codes for CASLLAGPIPQYF.

In its sample, this clone was seen once. This sequence joins TRBV6-5 and TRBJ2-4; TRBD1 aligns across 11 bases. Germline-derived CDR1 and CDR2 are MNHEY and SVGAGI. The CDR3 is made up of 15 amino acids. V shed 7 bases, J shed 4 bases, and the junction held 6 bases outside the gene matches. DNA for the CDR3: TGTGCCAGCAAAGGACAGGGGGCGTCGAAAAACATTCAGTACTTC. Residues: CASKGQGASKNIQYF.

The V and J genes are TRBV13 and TRBJ1-1; D perhaps matches TRBD1 (6 bases). CDR1 and CDR2 (germline): PRHDT, FYEKMQ (reference sequence). The CDR3 extends over 14 amino acids. V lost 4 bases and J 6 bases, leaving 15 bases between the germline ends. The CDR3 DNA reads as TGTGCCAGCAGCTCCCAACAGGGAATGGCTGAAGCTTTCTTT. Translation: CASSSQQGMAEAFF.